This T cell receptor beta chain is from a study of esophageal squamous cell carcinoma under preoperative chemotherapy. This clonotype has just one count. The time point denotes: after preoperative PTX-NDP chemotherapy. TCRdb passed the PCR reads through MiXCR, listing each CDR3 protein once. The sample carries around 34,000 distinct CDR3 sequences, around 50% recorded once. The material was obtained from a patient given preoperative chemotherapy. The source of this sequence is a human donor with esophageal squamous cell carcinoma. The donor label of this sample is uncertain.

The CDR3 DNA sequence: TGTGCCAGCAGCCAAGCGGGACCCACAGATACGCAGTATTTT. Protein product: CASSQAGPTDTQYF. The gene calls are TRBV9 and TRBJ2-3, with 7 bases matching TRBD2. The trim removed 4 bases at V and 2 bases at J, leaving 4 bases unmatched. The CDR3 runs to 14 residues. Germline-derived CDR1 and CDR2 are SGDLS and YYNGEE.